What follows are 6 T cell receptor beta chains derived from one specimen sequenced in a study of control samples from healthy donors and cancer patients. Data came from immunoSEQ multiplex PCR; TCRdb stores just in-frame clones and leaves some out. The data hold about 79,000 clones, with roughly 93% observed a single time. Sequencing input: PBMCs. These receptors all come from a woman between 40 and 55 years old with lung cancer.

The rearrangement links TRBV7-9 to TRBJ1-1; no definite D call. This CDR3 is built from 18 residues. The V and J ends lost 3 bases and 3 bases respectively, with 23 bases between them. Germline V gives CDR1 SEHNR, CDR2 FQNEAQ (reference sequence). CDR3 nucleotides: TGTGCCAGCAGCTTTGGAGAAGAACTTGCGAGGTTGGACACTGAAGCTTTCTTT. Protein product: CASSFGEELARLDTEAFF. Looking up the rest from reference TRBV7-9 and TRBJ1-1 gives the full variable domain: DTGVSQNPRHKITKRGQNVTFRCDPISEHNRLYWYRQTLGQGPEFLTYFQNEAQLEKSRLLSDRFSAERPKGSFSTLEIQRTEQGDSAMYLCASSFGEELARLDTEAFFGQGTRLTVV.

The rearrangement uses TRBV19 and TRBJ2-1; 11 nucleotides match TRBD1. The germline CDR1 and CDR2 sequences are LNHDA and SQIVND (reference sequence). V was clipped by 5 bases and J by 9 bases; unmatched bases: 6. The CDR3 sequence is 14 residues long. The CDR3 loop is CASSGGQGAGEQFF. DNA of the CDR3: TGTGCCAGTAGTGGCGGACAGGGGGCGGGTGAGCAGTTCTTC.

This clone occurred once. This chain joins TRBV7-9 and TRBJ2-7, with TRBD2 identical over 8 bases. CDR1 and CDR2 (germline): SEHNR, FQNEAQ (reference sequence). The CDR3 has 15 amino acids. The J segment lost 0 bases and the V segment lost 3 bases, leaving 4 bases of the junction unmatched. The CDR3 reads CASSFAGGSSYEQYF. CDR3 sequence (DNA): TGTGCCAGCAGCTTCGCGGGGGGCAGCTCCTACGAGCAGTACTTC.

This chain connects TRBV29-1 to TRBJ2-5; the match to TRBD1 covers 7 bases. The V and J ends lost 6 bases and 5 bases, in that order; junction bases with no gene match: 12. CDR1 and CDR2 from the germline V gene are SQVTM and ANQGSEA. The CDR3 sequence is 14 residues long. The DNA for the CDR3 is TGCAGCGTCTTGGACAGGAAGAAATCGGAGACCCAGTACTTC. This gives the protein CSVLDRKKSETQYF. The whole variable domain, filled in from reference TRBV29-1 and TRBJ2-5, reads SAVISQKPSRDICQRGTSLTIQCQVDSQVTMMFWYRQQPGQSLTLIATANQGSEATYESGFVIDKFPISRPNLTFSTLTVSNMSPEDSSIYLCSVLDRKKSETQYFGPGTRLLVL.

This clone has more than one count but fewer than ten. The rearrangement uses TRBV5-1 and TRBJ2-1; D may be TRBD1 or TRBD2 (5 bases each). V lost 4 bases and J lost 0, with 20 bases in between. Germline assignment: CDR1 SGHRS and CDR2 YFSETQ. CDR3 size: 18 residues. This chain's CDR3 is CASSRRSGTANSYNEQFF. DNA for the CDR3: TGCGCCAGCAGCCGCCGCTCCGGGACCGCGAACTCCTACAATGAGCAGTTCTTC.

The chain couples TRBV29-1 to TRBJ1-1; D ambiguous. CDR3 length equals 11 residues. V lost 2 bases and J lost 6, with 7 bases in between. In germline, CDR1 is SQVTM, CDR2 ANQGSEA. As DNA, the CDR3 is TGCAGCGTTGAAAGGACGGCTGAAGCTTTCTTT. Amino acids: CSVERTAEAFF.